This T cell receptor (beta chain) was captured in a study of cytomegalovirus exposure and HLA in healthy donors. Study findings and constraints: Rare TCR sequences predominated, though certain public TCRs were found in many donors.

Germline V CDR1 and CDR2: MDHEN, SYDVKM. CDR3 length: 15 amino acids. After removal of 4 bases from V and 6 bases from J, the junction contained 4 bases not matched to a gene. Comments on this clone: Antigen: not known.

PCR used 60 Vbeta primers and 13 Jbeta primers. Sequencing used immunoSEQ multiplex PCR; TCRdb keeps in-frame clones, though not all of them. This sample's clone table lists some 140,000 clones. The sequenced sample was PBMCs. The rearrangement uses TRBV28 and TRBJ1-4, with TRBD1 matching 11 bases. The TCR originated in a woman in her thirties or forties in good health and CMV-seronegative. CDR3 nucleotides: TGTGCCAGCAGTTCACCGGGACAGGGGGATGAAAAACTGTTTTTT. Translation gives CASSSPGQGDEKLFF.